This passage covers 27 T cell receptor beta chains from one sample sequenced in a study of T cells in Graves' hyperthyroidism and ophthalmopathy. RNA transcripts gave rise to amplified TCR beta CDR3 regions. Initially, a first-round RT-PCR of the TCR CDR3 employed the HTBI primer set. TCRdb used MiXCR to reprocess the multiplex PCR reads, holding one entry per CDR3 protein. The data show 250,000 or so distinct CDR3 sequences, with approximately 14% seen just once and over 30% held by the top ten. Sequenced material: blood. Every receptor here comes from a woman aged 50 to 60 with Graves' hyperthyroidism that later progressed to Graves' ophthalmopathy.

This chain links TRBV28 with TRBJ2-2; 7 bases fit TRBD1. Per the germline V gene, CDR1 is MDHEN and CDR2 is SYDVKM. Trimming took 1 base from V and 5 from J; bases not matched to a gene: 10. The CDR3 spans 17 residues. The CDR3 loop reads CASSLLWGQRGTGELFF. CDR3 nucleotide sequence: TGTGCCAGCAGTTTATTGTGGGGACAGAGGGGGACCGGGGAGCTGTTTTTT.

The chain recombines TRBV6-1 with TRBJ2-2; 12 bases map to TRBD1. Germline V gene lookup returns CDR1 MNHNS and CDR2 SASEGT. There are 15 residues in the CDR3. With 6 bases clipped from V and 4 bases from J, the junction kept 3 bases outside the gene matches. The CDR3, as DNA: TGTGCCAGCAGGGGGACAGGGGGCGGCACCGGGGAGCTGTTTTTT. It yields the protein CASRGTGGGTGELFF.

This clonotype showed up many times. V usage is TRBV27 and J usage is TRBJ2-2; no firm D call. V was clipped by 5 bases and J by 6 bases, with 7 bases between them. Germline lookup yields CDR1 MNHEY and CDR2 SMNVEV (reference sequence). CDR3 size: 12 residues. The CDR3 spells CASSILSGELFF. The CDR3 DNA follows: TGTGCCAGCAGTATATTATCCGGGGAGCTGTTTTTT.

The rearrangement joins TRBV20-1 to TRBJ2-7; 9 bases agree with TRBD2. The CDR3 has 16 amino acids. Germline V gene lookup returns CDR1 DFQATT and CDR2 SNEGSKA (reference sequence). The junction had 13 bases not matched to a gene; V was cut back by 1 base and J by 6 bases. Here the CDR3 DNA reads TGCAGTGCTAGAGTGGGACTAGCCATATCCACTGGCGAGCAGTACTTC. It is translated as CSARVGLAISTGEQYF.

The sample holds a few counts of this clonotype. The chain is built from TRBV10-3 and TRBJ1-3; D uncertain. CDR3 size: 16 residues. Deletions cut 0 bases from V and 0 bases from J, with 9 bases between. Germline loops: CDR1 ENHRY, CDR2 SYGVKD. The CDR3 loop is CAISESGPFSGNTIYF. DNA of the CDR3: TGTGCCATCAGTGAGTCGGGCCCTTTCTCTGGAAACACCATATATTTT.

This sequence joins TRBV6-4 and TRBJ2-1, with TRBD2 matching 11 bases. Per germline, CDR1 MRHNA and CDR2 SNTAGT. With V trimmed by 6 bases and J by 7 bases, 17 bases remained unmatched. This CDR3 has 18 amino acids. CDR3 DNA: TGTGCCAGCAGCCCGCTTTTTGTAGCGGGAGGGCCTGGGAATGAGCAGTTCTTC. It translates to CASSPLFVAGGPGNEQFF.

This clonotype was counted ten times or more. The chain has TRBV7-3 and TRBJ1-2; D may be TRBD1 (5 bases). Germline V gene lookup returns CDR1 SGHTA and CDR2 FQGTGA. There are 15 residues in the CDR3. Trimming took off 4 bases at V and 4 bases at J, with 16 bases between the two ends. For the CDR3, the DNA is TGTGCCAGCAGCTCCGGGACGGACTTTGCCTATGGCTACACCTTC. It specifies CASSSGTDFAYGYTF.

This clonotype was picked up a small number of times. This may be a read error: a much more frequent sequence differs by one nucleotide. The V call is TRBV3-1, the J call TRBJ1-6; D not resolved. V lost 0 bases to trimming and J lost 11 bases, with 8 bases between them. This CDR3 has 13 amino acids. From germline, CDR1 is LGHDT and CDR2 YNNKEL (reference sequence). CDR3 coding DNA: TGTGCCAGCAGCCAAGATATAAGTCCACCCCTCCACTTT. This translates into CASSQDISPPLHF. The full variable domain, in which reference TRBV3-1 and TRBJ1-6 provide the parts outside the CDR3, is DTAVSQTPKYLVTQMGNDKSIKCEQNLGHDTMYWYKQDSKKFLKIMFSYNNKELIINETVPNRFSPKSPDKAHLNLHINSLELGDSAVYFCASSQDISPPLHFGNGTRLTVT.

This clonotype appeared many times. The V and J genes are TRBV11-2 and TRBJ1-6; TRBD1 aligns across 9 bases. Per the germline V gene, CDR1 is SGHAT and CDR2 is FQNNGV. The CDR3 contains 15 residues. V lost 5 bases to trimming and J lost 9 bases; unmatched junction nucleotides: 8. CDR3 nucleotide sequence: TGTGCCAGCAGCCCGGGACAGGGAGGAGGTTCACCCCTCCACTTT. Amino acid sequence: CASSPGQGGGSPLHF.

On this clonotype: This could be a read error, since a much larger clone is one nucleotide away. The CDR3 protein is CASSPPDRGNTGELFF. CDR3 sequence (DNA): TGTGCCAGCAGCCCACCCGACAGGGGGAACACCGGGGAGCTGTTTTTT. The rearrangement uses TRBV14 and TRBJ2-2, with 8 bases aligning to TRBD1. V trimming: 4 bases; J trimming: 1 base; junction bases outside the gene matches: 5. Germline V gives CDR1 SGHDN, CDR2 FVKESK. The CDR3 has 16 amino acids.

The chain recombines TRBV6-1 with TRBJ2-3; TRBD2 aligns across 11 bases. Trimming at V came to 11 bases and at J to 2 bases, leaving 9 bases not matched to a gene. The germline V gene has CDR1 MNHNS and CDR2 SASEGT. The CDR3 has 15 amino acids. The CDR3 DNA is TGTGCCGGCAAGCCTAGCGGGGGGACCACAGATACGCAGTATTTT. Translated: CAGKPSGGTTDTQYF.

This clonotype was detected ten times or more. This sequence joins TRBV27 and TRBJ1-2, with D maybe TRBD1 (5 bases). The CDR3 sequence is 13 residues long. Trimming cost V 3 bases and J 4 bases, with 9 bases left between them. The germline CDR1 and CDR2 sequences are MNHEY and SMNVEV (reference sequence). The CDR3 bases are TGTGCCAGCAGTTTCGCAGGGAGCTATGGCTACACCTTC. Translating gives CASSFAGSYGYTF.

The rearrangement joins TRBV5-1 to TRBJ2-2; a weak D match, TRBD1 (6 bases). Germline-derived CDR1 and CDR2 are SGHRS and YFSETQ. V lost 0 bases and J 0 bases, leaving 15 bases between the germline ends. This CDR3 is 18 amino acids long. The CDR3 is CASSLEWGPATNTGELFF. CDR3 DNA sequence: TGCGCCAGCAGCTTGGAGTGGGGGCCCGCCACGAACACCGGGGAGCTGTTTTTT. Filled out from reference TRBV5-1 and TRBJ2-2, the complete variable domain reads KAGVTQTPRYLIKTRGQQVTLSCSPISGHRSVSWYQQTPGQGLQFLFEYFSETQRNKGNFPGRFSGRQFSNSRSEMNVSTLELGDSALYLCASSLEWGPATNTGELFFGEGSRLTVL.

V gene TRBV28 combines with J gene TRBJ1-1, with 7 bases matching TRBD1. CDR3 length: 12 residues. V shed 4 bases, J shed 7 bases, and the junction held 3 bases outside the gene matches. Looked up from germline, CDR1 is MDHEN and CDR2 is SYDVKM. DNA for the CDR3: TGTGCCAGCAGTTCGTACAGGGGTGAAGCTTTCTTT. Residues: CASSSYRGEAFF.

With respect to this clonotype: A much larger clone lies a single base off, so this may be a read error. Here the CDR3 reads CASSFLHLAGGGKNTQYF. The DNA of the CDR3 is TGCGCCAGCAGCTTCCTCCATCTAGCGGGAGGCGGCAAAAACACTCAGTACTTC. The chain recombines TRBV5-1 with TRBJ2-4; 11 bases match TRBD2. Looked up from germline, CDR1 is SGHRS and CDR2 is YFSETQ. This CDR3 region has 18 residues.

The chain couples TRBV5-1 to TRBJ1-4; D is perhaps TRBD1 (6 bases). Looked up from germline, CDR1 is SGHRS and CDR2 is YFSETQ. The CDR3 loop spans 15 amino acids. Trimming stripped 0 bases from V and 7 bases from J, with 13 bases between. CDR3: CASSLAGVGGEKLFF. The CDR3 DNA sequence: TGCGCCAGCAGCTTGGCAGGGGTTGGGGGTGAAAAACTGTTTTTT.

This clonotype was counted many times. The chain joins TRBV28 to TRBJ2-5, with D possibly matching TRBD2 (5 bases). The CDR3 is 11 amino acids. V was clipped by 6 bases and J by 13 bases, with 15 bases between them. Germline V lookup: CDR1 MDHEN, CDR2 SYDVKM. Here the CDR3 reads CASSSRGEGYF. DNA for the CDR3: TGTGCCAGCAGCTCCCGGGGAGAGGGGTACTTC.

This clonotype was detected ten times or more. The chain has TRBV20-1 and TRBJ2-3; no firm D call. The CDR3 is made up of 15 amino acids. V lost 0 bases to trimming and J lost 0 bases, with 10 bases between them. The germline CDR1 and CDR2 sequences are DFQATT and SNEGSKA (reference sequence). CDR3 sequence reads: CSARDLRGSTDTQYF. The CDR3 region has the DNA TGCAGTGCTAGAGATCTAAGAGGTAGCACAGATACGCAGTATTTT.

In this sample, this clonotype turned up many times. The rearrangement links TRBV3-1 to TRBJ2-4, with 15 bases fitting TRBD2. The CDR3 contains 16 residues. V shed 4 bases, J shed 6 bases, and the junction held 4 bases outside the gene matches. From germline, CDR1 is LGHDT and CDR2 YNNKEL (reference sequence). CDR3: CASSRGTSGRRNIQYF. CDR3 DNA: TGTGCCAGCAGCCGAGGGACTAGCGGGAGGAGAAACATTCAGTACTTC.

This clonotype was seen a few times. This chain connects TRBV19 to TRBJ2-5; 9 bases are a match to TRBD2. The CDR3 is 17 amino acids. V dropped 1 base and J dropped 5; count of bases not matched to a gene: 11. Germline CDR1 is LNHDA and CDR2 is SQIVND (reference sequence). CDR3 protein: CASSIGLAGKIRETQYF. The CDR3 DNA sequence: TGTGCCAGTAGTATAGGCCTAGCGGGAAAGATTCGCGAGACCCAGTACTTC.

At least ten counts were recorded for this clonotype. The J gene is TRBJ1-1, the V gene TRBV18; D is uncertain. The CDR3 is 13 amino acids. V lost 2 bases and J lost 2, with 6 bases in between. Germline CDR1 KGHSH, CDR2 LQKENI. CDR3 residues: CASSPGFNTEAFF. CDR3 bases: TGTGCCAGCTCACCAGGGTTCAACACTGAAGCTTTCTTT.

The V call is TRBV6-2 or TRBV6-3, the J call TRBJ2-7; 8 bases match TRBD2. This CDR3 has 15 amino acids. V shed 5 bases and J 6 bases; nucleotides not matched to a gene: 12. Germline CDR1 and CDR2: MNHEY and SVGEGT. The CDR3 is CASSDRGAGGREQYF. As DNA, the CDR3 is TGTGCCAGCAGTGACAGAGGGGCGGGAGGTCGCGAGCAGTACTTC.

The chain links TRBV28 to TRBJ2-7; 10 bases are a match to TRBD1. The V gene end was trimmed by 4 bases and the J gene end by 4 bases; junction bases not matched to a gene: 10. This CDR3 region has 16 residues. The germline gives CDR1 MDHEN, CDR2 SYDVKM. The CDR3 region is CASSSSIPGQGYEQYF. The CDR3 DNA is TGTGCCAGCAGTTCATCCATTCCGGGACAGGGGTACGAGCAGTACTTC.

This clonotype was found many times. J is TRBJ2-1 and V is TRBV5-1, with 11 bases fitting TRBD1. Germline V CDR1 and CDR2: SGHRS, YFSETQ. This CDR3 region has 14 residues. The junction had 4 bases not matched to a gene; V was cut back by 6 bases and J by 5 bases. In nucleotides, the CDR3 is TGCGCCAGCAAAGGACAGGGGGCAGACAATGAGCAGTTCTTC. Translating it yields CASKGQGADNEQFF.

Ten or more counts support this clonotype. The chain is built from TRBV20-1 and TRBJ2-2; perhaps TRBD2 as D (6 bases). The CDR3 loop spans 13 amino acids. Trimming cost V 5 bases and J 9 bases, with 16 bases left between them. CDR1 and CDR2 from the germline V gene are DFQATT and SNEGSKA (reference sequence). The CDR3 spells CSAASGDSRELFF. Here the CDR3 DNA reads TGCAGTGCTGCCTCGGGAGACAGCCGGGAGCTGTTTTTT.

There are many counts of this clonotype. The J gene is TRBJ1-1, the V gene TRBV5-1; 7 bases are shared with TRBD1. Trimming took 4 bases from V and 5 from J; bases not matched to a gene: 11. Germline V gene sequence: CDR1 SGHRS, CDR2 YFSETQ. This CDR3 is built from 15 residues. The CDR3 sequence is CASSRNTGEGTEAFF. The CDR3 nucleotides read TGCGCCAGCAGCCGAAATACAGGGGAAGGAACTGAAGCTTTCTTT.

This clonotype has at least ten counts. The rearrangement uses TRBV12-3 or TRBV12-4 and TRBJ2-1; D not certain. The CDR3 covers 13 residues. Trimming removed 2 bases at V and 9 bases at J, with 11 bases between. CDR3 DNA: TGTGCCAGCAGTTTAATCCCAATCGGTGAGCAGTTCTTC. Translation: CASSLIPIGEQFF.